These 8 T cell receptor beta chains were sequenced from one sample in a study of T cell repertoires in cytomegalovirus infection. Their antigen targets remain unknown. MiXCR was run by TCRdb on the reads, yielding one entry per CDR3 protein. The repertoire consists of about 470,000 distinct CDR3 sequences, with under 45% occurring once and the leading ten covering around 44%. The sample consisted of cultured PBMCs, taken from culture after CMV antigen stimulation. The receptors come from a human donor in good health (CMV status not recorded). Some clones in this sample may be carry-over from other donors' samples.

V is TRBV5-1 and J is TRBJ2-5, with D unclear. The V end lost 4 bases, the J end lost 5 bases, and 15 bases lay between the germline ends. The CDR3 totals 14 residues. Germline V lookup: CDR1 SGHRS, CDR2 YFSETQ. The CDR3 here is CASSPGSPSETQYF. The CDR3 coding sequence is TGCGCCAGCAGCCCCGGGTCGCCGAGCGAGACCCAGTACTTC. Full variable domain (outside the CDR3, taken from reference TRBV5-1 and TRBJ2-5): KAGVTQTPRYLIKTRGQQVTLSCSPISGHRSVSWYQQTPGQGLQFLFEYFSETQRNKGNFPGRFSGRQFSNSRSEMNVSTLELGDSALYLCASSPGSPSETQYFGPGTRLLVL.

This clonotype was detected a few times. The V call is TRBV5-1, the J call TRBJ1-1; 7 bases are a match to TRBD1. The CDR3 extends over 18 amino acids. The junction had 12 bases not matched to a gene; V was cut back by 0 bases and J by 1 base. CDR1 and CDR2 from the germline V gene are SGHRS and YFSETQ. The CDR3 nucleotides are TGCGCCAGCAGCTTGGGTTTTGGGACAGACATTCAGAACACTGAAGCTTTCTTT. It translates to CASSLGFGTDIQNTEAFF.

V and J are TRBV20-1 and TRBJ2-1, with D hard to call. Germline V CDR1 and CDR2: DFQATT, SNEGSKA (reference sequence). The CDR3 has 14 residues. Trimming took 3 bases from V and 4 from J, leaving 13 bases between them. The CDR3, as DNA: TGCAGTGCTAGGGGTAGCCAACGATACAATGAGCAGTTCTTC. Protein sequence: CSARGSQRYNEQFF.

V gene TRBV5-1 combines with J gene TRBJ2-5; TRBD2 might be the D (6 bases). The germline V gene encodes CDR1 SGHRS and CDR2 YFSETQ. Trimming took 1 base from V and 3 from J, leaving 13 bases between them. CDR3 length: 15 amino acids. CDR3 residues: CASSLQSGLKETQYF. CDR3 DNA sequence: TGCGCCAGCAGCTTGCAGTCGGGACTTAAAGAGACCCAGTACTTC.

The chain couples TRBV12-3 or TRBV12-4 to TRBJ2-6, with D perhaps matching TRBD2 (6 bases). Trimming took 8 bases from V and 13 from J, leaving 12 bases between them. This CDR3 spans 11 amino acids. CDR3 in DNA: TGTGCCAGCGCGGGGATACGGGTCCTGACTTTC. Its translation: CASAGIRVLTF.

The J gene is TRBJ1-5, the V gene TRBV4-1; no clear D. The germline V gene has CDR1 MGHRA and CDR2 YSYEKL. Trimming removed 0 bases from V and 5 bases from J, with 5 bases in between. CDR3 length: 13 residues. CDR3 nucleotide sequence: TGCGCCAGCAGCCAAGATTTCGATCAGCCCCAGCATTTT. It translates to CASSQDFDQPQHF.

This clonotype was counted only a few times. The chain carries TRBV6-5 and TRBJ2-7; maybe TRBD2 (7 bases). The V end was cut by 0 bases, the J end by 6 bases, with 15 bases between. Germline V gene data show CDR1 as MNHEY and CDR2 as SVGAGI. The CDR3 totals 15 residues. CDR3 coding DNA: TGTGCCAGCAGTTACTCCTCGGGGGGCCTGGGCGAGCAGTACTTC. The encoded protein is CASSYSSGGLGEQYF.

The chain is built from TRBV6-5 and TRBJ2-1; 7 bases are a match to TRBD2. Unmatched junction bases numbered 12, after V lost 0 bases and J lost 4 bases. Per germline, CDR1 MNHEY and CDR2 SVGAGI. The length of the CDR3 is 18 residues. The CDR3 here is CASSYSNSGRERYNEQFF. The CDR3 DNA sequence: TGTGCCAGCAGTTACTCGAATTCAGGGCGGGAGAGGTACAATGAGCAGTTCTTC.